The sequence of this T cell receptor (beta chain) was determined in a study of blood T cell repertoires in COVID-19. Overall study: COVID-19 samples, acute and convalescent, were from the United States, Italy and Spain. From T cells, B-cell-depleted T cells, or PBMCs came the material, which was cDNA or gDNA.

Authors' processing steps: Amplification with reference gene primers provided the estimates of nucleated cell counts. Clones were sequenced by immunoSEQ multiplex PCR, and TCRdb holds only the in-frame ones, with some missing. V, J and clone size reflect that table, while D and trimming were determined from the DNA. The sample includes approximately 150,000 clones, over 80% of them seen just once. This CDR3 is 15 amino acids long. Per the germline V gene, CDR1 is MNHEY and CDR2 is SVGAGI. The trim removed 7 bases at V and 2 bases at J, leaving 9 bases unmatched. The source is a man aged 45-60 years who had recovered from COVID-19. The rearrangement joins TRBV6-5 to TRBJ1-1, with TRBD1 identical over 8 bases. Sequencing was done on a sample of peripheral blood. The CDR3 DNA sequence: TGTGCCAGCAAACGACAGGGGCGGAATAACACTGAAGCTTTCTTT. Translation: CASKRQGRNNTEAFF.